Many counts were recorded for the clone carrying this T cell receptor beta chain. Its matching antigen is unknown. RNA transcripts yielded amplified TCR beta CDR3 regions. Carried out on the TCR CDR3, a first-round RT-PCR used the HTBI primer set. TCRdb fed the multiplex PCR reads into MiXCR, producing one record per CDR3 protein. This table has about 300,000 distinct CDR3 sequences, roughly 17% appearing once. This entry is derived from a study of T cells in Graves' hyperthyroidism and ophthalmopathy. The study, taken as a whole, reports: In the analysis, a 13 V-J model separated ophthalmopathy from stable hyperthyroidism.

CDR3 length: 18 amino acids. Germline lookup yields CDR1 SGHAT and CDR2 FQDESV (reference sequence). The junction had 13 bases not matched to a gene; V was cut back by 4 bases and J by 4 bases. The clonotype comes from a man aged 30 to 45 with Graves' hyperthyroidism. The sequenced sample was blood. J is TRBJ1-1 and V is TRBV11-1; 12 bases are a match to TRBD1. Written as DNA, the CDR3 is TGTGCCAGCAGCTCGGGAGGAGGGGACAGGGGGCGAAGCACTGAAGCTTTCTTT. Translation gives CASSSGGGDRGRSTEAFF.